The 24 T cell receptor beta chains below come from one sample, sequenced in a study of beta chain features in type 1 diabetes (dated by TCRdb to the late 2010s). The study at large found these results: Type 1 diabetes patients showed a moderate but significant shortening of TCRB CDR3 length in all four CD4+ subsets.

Their antigens remain unidentified. Library creation used the immunoSEQ multiplex PCR assay. All of the isolated RNA was reverse transcribed with the High Capacity cDNA Reverse Transcription Kit, so expressed TCRB transcripts were sequenced. What TCRdb holds here is the immuneACCESS table cut down to in-frame rearrangements. Part of the clones is not present; checked against another copy, under half of the missing clones reflect an unresolved V gene, and the others are unexplained. This sample has 95,000 to 150,000 clones in its table, and roughly 17% of those were observed once. Of the sample, over 2% falls within the top ten clones. Sequencing was performed on central memory CD4+ T cells from blood. Source of these receptors: a man younger than 40 with type 1 diabetes.

This chain connects TRBV6-5 to TRBJ2-1; TRBD2 matches 10 bases. This CDR3 spans 14 amino acids. Losses at the gene ends were 6 bases for V and 8 bases for J; bases not matched to a gene: 7. Germline V lookup: CDR1 MNHEY, CDR2 SVGAGI. The CDR3 sequence is CASSPSGGDYEQFF. CDR3 DNA sequence: TGTGCCAGCAGCCCCAGCGGGGGGGACTATGAGCAGTTCTTC.

The V call is TRBV4-2, the J call TRBJ2-4; no firm D call. This CDR3 contains 14 residues. Germline lookup yields CDR1 LGHNA and CDR2 YNFKEQ. The V end lost 0 bases, the J end lost 6 bases, and 9 bases lay between the germline ends. The CDR3 protein is CASSQEPGLNIQYF. In DNA form, the CDR3 reads TGTGCCAGCAGCCAAGAGCCCGGGTTAAACATTCAGTACTTC.

The gene calls are TRBV9 and TRBJ2-3; no reliable D call. CDR1 is SGDLS and CDR2 is YYNGEE in the germline V gene. Trimming pared 3 bases from V and 5 bases from J, leaving 19 bases between. The CDR3 is 16 residues long. DNA for the CDR3: TGTGCCAGCAGCGCCTCGCTCATGGGTGCGGTAGATACGCAGTATTTT. Translated: CASSASLMGAVDTQYF.

The genes are TRBV19 and TRBJ2-7; D is unclear. V was clipped by 0 bases and J by 7 bases, with 10 bases between them. Per germline, CDR1 LNHDA and CDR2 SQIVND (reference sequence). The CDR3 has 13 amino acids. CDR3 sequence (DNA): TGTGCCAGTAGTATAGACCAGCGAGGAGAGCAGTACTTC. Encoded protein: CASSIDQRGEQYF.

This clone showed up just a few times. The rearrangement links TRBV9 to TRBJ2-3; 7 bases map to TRBD2. The CDR3 runs 17 residues. V gave up 0 bases and J gave up 1 base; unmatched junction bases: 8. In germline, CDR1 is SGDLS, CDR2 YYNGEE. CDR3 region: CASSVAGRGKGTDTQYF. The CDR3 DNA reads TGTGCCAGCAGCGTAGCTGGGCGGGGGAAAGGCACAGATACGCAGTATTTT.

There are a few counts of this clone. V and J are TRBV2 and TRBJ2-5; either TRBD1 or TRBD2 may supply D (5 bases each). Germline V lookup: CDR1 SNHLY, CDR2 FYNNEI. V dropped 8 bases and J dropped 1 base, with 8 bases sitting between them. The CDR3 contains 12 residues. CDR3 amino acids: CASGTGQETQYF. Written as DNA, the CDR3 is TGTGCCAGCGGGACGGGCCAAGAGACCCAGTACTTC.

CDR3 in amino acids: CASSLGVELQETQYF. The CDR3 DNA sequence: TGTGCCAGCAGCTTGGGTGTCGAACTACAAGAGACCCAGTACTTC. The chain links TRBV5-6 to TRBJ2-5; no reliable D call. This CDR3 comprises 15 residues. The ends were cut back, 0 bases at V and 2 bases at J, with 11 bases in the middle. Germline V gives CDR1 SGHDT, CDR2 YYEEEE.

CDR3 coding DNA: TGTGCCAGCAGCAAGGGGACAGGGTGGAGTGAAAAACTGTTTTTT. The encoded protein is CASSKGTGWSEKLFF. The rearrangement uses TRBV9 and TRBJ1-4; 9 positions match TRBD1. The trim removed 4 bases at V and 7 bases at J, leaving 8 bases unmatched. CDR1 is SGDLS and CDR2 is YYNGEE in the germline V gene. There are 15 residues in the CDR3.

Comments on this clone: Relative to the germline gene, one junction end is altered; a read error may explain this. This chain connects TRBV11-2 to TRBJ2-7, with TRBD2 matching over 9 bases. Germline CDR1 reads SGHAT; CDR2 reads FQNNGV. This CDR3 comprises 17 residues. The DNA of the CDR3 is TGTGCCAGCAGCCTAGAGGCGGGTAGCGGGGGCGGCCTACCGCAGTACTTC. This translates into CASSLEAGSGGGLPQYF.

V usage is TRBV5-1 and J usage is TRBJ2-7; 8 bases are a match to TRBD1. CDR1 and CDR2 (germline): SGHRS, YFSETQ. This CDR3 has 15 residues. With V trimmed by 5 bases and J by 0 bases, 7 bases remained unmatched. The CDR3: CASSRDRSSSYEQYF. In DNA form, the CDR3 reads TGCGCCAGCAGTCGGGACAGGTCCAGCTCCTACGAGCAGTACTTC.

Here the CDR3 DNA reads TGTGCCAGCAAGTTGACGATCCAAGAGACCCAGTACTTC. Translation: CASKLTIQETQYF. The chain combines TRBV6-5 with TRBJ2-5; D uncertain. This CDR3 has 13 residues. Germline CDR1 reads MNHEY; CDR2 reads SVGAGI. The V end was cut by 7 bases, the J end by 1 base, with 10 bases between.

This chain links TRBV18 with TRBJ2-7; TRBD1 might be the D (5 bases). The V gene's germline CDR1 is KGHSH and CDR2 LQKENI. V was shortened by 3 bases and J by 7 bases, with 19 bases between the two germline ends. CDR3 length equals 15 residues. The CDR3 loop is CASSPVVDTLGEQYF. The CDR3 region has the DNA TGTGCCAGCTCACCGGTAGTGGACACACTTGGGGAGCAGTACTTC.

This clone was seen just once. The chain couples TRBV4-3 to TRBJ1-2; D call uncertain. This CDR3 has 15 residues. V shed 0 bases and J shed 5 bases, with 13 bases lying between them. Germline CDR1 reads LGHNA; CDR2 reads YSLEER. This CDR3 is CASSQDPGGKYGYTF. CDR3 sequence (DNA): TGCGCCAGCAGCCAAGATCCGGGCGGGAAATATGGCTACACCTTC.

This clone has a handful of counts. The chain employs TRBV11-3 and TRBJ2-3; the match to TRBD2 covers 10 bases. With 6 bases clipped from V and 1 base from J, the junction kept 10 bases outside the gene matches. The CDR3 is 17 amino acids. CDR1 is SGHNT, CDR2 YENEEA, per germline. CDR3 DNA sequence: TGTGCCAGCAGTCAAGCTGGGACTAGCGTCGGCACAGATACGCAGTATTTT. Its translation: CASSQAGTSVGTDTQYF.

This clone has more than one count but fewer than ten. With a much larger clone just one base away, this may be a read error. CDR3 in amino acids: CSGGGQGATAGELFF. In nucleotides, the CDR3 is TGCAGCGGTGGCGGACAGGGGGCGACGGCCGGGGAGCTGTTTTTT. The J gene is TRBJ2-2, the V gene TRBV29-1; 11 bases align to TRBD1. J gave up 6 bases and V 7 bases, and 10 bases lay outside the gene matches. This CDR3 has 15 amino acids. From germline, CDR1 is SQVTM and CDR2 ANQGSEA.

This clone appeared many times. The chain recombines TRBV5-4 with TRBJ2-3, with 13 bases identical to TRBD2. Germline V CDR1 and CDR2: SGHNT, YYREEE (reference sequence). The CDR3 loop spans 16 amino acids. V lost 3 bases to trimming and J lost 4 bases; unmatched junction nucleotides: 5. CDR3 loop: CASSSAGTSGADTQYF. The CDR3 bases are TGTGCCAGCAGCTCAGCCGGGACTAGCGGGGCAGATACGCAGTATTTT.

For the CDR3, the DNA is TGTGCCAGCTCACCGCAACCACTAGCGGGGGGGCTGGCAGATACGCAGTATTTT. It specifies CASSPQPLAGGLADTQYF. The chain is built from TRBV18 and TRBJ2-3, with 13 bases aligning to TRBD2. Trimming removed 3 bases from V and 4 bases from J; junction bases left unmatched: 10. Looked up from germline, CDR1 is KGHSH and CDR2 is LQKENI. The CDR3 has 18 residues.

This chain connects TRBV6-6 to TRBJ2-3, with TRBD1 as a possible D gene (6 bases). V was shortened by 10 bases and J by 3 bases, with 17 bases between the two germline ends. Germline V gene lookup returns CDR1 MNHNY and CDR2 SVGAGI (reference sequence). The CDR3 length is 14 residues. The CDR3 region is CANSWGPETDTQYF. The CDR3 region has the DNA TGTGCCAACTCGTGGGGGCCAGAGACAGATACGCAGTATTTT.

This clone was recorded a few times. The chain has TRBV28 and TRBJ2-3; 10 bases agree with TRBD1. V lost 7 bases, J lost 2 bases, and 9 bases stayed unmatched. The CDR3 spans 16 residues. Germline values: CDR1 MDHEN, CDR2 SYDVKM. The CDR3 coding sequence is TGTGCCAGCACCACCTCCGGGACAGGGGTCACAGATACGCAGTATTTT. Translated: CASTTSGTGVTDTQYF.

This clone appeared a few times. The V call is TRBV4-2, the J call TRBJ2-3; TRBD2 aligns across 8 bases. The V and J ends lost 0 bases and 4 bases, in that order; junction bases with no gene match: 12. The germline gives CDR1 LGHNA, CDR2 YNFKEQ. This CDR3 comprises 18 residues. CDR3 region: CASSQDNGGAESADTQYF. The CDR3 nucleotides are TGTGCCAGCAGCCAAGACAACGGGGGGGCCGAGTCGGCAGATACGCAGTATTTT.

This clone was found a few times. The genes are TRBV11-2 and TRBJ2-5; 9 nucleotides agree with TRBD1. The germline V gene has CDR1 SGHAT and CDR2 FQNNGV. The length of the CDR3 is 14 residues. Losses at the gene ends were 5 bases for V and 1 base for J; bases not matched to a gene: 2. For the CDR3, the DNA is TGTGCCAGCAGCCAGGGACAGGGCCAAGAGACCCAGTACTTC. Its protein is CASSQGQGQETQYF. Full variable domain (rest looked up from reference TRBV11-2 and TRBJ2-5): EAGVAQSPRYKIIEKRQSVAFWCNPISGHATLYWYQQILGQGPKLLIQFQNNGVVDDSQLPKDRFSAERLKGVDSTLKIQPAKLEDSAVYLCASSQGQGQETQYFGPGTRLLVL.

CDR3 sequence: CASSELAGGSTNNEQFF. In DNA form, the CDR3 reads TGTGCCAGCAGTGAACTGGCAGGGGGCTCAACTAACAATGAGCAGTTCTTC. The chain recombines TRBV6-1 with TRBJ2-1; 8 bases align to TRBD1. The CDR3 sequence is 17 residues long. Germline V gene data show CDR1 as MNHNS and CDR2 as SASEGT. J gave up 5 bases and V 2 bases, and 11 bases lay outside the gene matches.

This clone was seen a handful of times. This chain connects TRBV29-1 to TRBJ2-7; D not certain. This CDR3 contains 12 residues. In germline, CDR1 is SQVTM, CDR2 ANQGSEA. V gave up 1 base and J gave up 6 bases, with 10 bases separating them. CDR3 nucleotides: TGCAGCGTTGAAGTAGGGCGATCCGAGCAGTACTTC. Translation gives CSVEVGRSEQYF.

The chain has TRBV9 and TRBJ2-3; D ambiguous. This CDR3 has 14 residues. Germline V gene sequence: CDR1 SGDLS, CDR2 YYNGEE. V was trimmed by 2 bases and J by 2 bases, leaving 9 bases between them. The CDR3 DNA reads as TGTGCCAGCAGCGTCCGCCCTTCCACAGATACGCAGTATTTT. Protein sequence: CASSVRPSTDTQYF.